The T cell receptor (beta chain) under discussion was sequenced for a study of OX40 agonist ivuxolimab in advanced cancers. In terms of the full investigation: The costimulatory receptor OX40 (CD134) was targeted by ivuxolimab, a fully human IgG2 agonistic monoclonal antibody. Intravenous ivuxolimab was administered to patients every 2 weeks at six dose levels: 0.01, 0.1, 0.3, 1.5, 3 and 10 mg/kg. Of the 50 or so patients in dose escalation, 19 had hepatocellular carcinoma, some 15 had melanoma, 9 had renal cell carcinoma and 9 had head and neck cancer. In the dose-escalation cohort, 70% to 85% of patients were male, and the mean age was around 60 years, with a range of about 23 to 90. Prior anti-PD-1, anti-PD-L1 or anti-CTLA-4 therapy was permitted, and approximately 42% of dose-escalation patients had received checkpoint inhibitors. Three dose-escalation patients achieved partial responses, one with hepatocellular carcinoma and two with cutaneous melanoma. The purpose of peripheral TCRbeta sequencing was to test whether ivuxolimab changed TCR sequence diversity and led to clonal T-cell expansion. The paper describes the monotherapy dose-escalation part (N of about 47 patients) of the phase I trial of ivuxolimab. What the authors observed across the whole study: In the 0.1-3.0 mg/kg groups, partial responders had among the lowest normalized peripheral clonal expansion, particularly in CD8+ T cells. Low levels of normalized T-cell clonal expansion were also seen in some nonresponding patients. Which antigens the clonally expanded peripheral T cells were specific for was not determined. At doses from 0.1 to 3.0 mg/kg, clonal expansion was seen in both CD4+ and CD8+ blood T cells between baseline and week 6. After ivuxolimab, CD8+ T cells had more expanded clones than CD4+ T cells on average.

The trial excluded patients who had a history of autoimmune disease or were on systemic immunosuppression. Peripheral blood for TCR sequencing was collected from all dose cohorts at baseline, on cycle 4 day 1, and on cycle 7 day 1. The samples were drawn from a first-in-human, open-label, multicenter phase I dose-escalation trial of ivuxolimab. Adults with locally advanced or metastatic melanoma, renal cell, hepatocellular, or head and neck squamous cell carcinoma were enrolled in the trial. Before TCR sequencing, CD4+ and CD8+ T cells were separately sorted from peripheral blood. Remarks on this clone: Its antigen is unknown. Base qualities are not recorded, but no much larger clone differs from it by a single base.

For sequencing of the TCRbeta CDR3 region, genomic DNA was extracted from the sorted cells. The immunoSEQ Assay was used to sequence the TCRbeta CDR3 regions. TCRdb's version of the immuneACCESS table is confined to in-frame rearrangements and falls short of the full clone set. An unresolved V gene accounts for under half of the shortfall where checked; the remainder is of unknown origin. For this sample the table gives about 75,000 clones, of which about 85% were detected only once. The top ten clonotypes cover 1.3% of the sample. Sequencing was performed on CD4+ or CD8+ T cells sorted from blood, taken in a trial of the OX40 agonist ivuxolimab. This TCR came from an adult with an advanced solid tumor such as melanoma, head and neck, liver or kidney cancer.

The nucleotide sequence is TGTGCCAGCTCCGGGGACAGGCATCAGCCCCAGCATTTT. Its amino acids are CASSGDRHQPQHF. The chain links TRBV19 with TRBJ1-5; 8 bases in between match TRBD1. Per the germline V gene (reference sequence), LNHDA is the CDR1 and SQIVND is the CDR2. Clipping removes 9 bases from V and 5 bases from J, with 6 as the unmatched junction base count. Its CDR3 holds 13 amino acids, cysteine through phenylalanine. Only the CDR3 portion is preserved as DNA: 39 bases, with reading frame beginning at the first base.